These 8 T cell receptor beta chains share one sample of origin, sequenced in a study of cytomegalovirus exposure and HLA in healthy donors. PCR employed 60 Vbeta and 13 Jbeta primers. TCRdb's table, derived via immunoSEQ multiplex PCR, lists solely in-frame clones and lacks some. The sample gives around 99,000 clones, around four fifths of which show up once; 7.7% is in the top ten. The specimen was PBMCs. All receptors derive from a woman between 50 and 59 years old in good health and CMV-seropositive.

This clone was seen once. The V gene is TRBV27, the J gene TRBJ1-2, with 9 bases aligning to TRBD1. CDR1 and CDR2 (germline): MNHEY, SMNVEV (reference sequence). CDR3 length equals 13 residues. Losses at the gene ends were 5 bases for V and 10 bases for J; bases not matched to a gene: 8. CDR3 nucleotides: TGTGCCAGCAGTGGCGGGACAGGGATTGACTACACCTTC. Translation: CASSGGTGIDYTF.

This clone occurred once. The genes are TRBV7-9 and TRBJ2-7; TRBD1 might be the D (5 bases). The CDR3 has 14 amino acids. The V gene lost 3 bases and the J gene lost 3 bases, with 12 bases spanning the gap. Germline V gene lookup returns CDR1 SEHNR and CDR2 FQNEAQ (reference sequence). Here the CDR3 reads CASSFSSGLYEQYF. CDR3 sequence (DNA): TGTGCCAGCAGCTTCTCGTCAGGGCTCTACGAGCAGTACTTC.

The chain joins TRBV18 to TRBJ1-2; D not resolved. The germline V gene has CDR1 KGHSH and CDR2 LQKENI. Trimming left V 4 bases short and J 2 bases short, with 14 bases between. This CDR3 contains 15 residues. This chain's CDR3 is CASSLNRADNYGYTF. CDR3 in DNA: TGTGCCAGCTCACTCAACAGAGCCGACAACTATGGCTACACCTTC.

This rearrangement joins TRBV5-1 to TRBJ2-5; 7 positions agree with TRBD2. Germline V gives CDR1 SGHRS, CDR2 YFSETQ. Trimming took 0 bases from V and 5 from J; bases not matched to a gene: 4. The length of the CDR3 is 14 residues. CDR3: CASSLGTSGETQYF. As DNA, the CDR3 is TGCGCCAGCAGCTTGGGGACTAGTGGCGAGACCCAGTACTTC.

The rearrangement uses TRBV7-2 and TRBJ2-2; 8 bases align to TRBD1. The CDR3 spans 19 residues. CDR1 and CDR2 from the germline V gene are SGHTA and FQGNSA. V lost 4 bases to trimming and J lost 0 bases; unmatched junction nucleotides: 13. The CDR3 loop is CASSSPGQVPPTNTGELFF. CDR3 bases: TGTGCCAGCAGCTCTCCGGGACAGGTACCCCCTACGAACACCGGGGAGCTGTTTTTT.

The chain employs TRBV6-5 and TRBJ2-1; TRBD2 matches 7 bases. This CDR3 region has 16 residues. Germline CDR1 reads MNHEY; CDR2 reads SVGAGI. The V gene end was trimmed by 0 bases and the J gene end by 1 base; junction bases not matched to a gene: 3. CDR3 protein: CASSYSSGTSYNEQFF. CDR3 sequence (DNA): TGTGCCAGCAGTTACTCGAGCGGGACTTCCTACAATGAGCAGTTCTTC.

This rearrangement joins TRBV7-3 to TRBJ1-1; TRBD1 is a possible D gene (5 bases). This CDR3 has 14 amino acids. Trimming pared 1 base from V and 4 bases from J, leaving 10 bases between. Germline loops: CDR1 SGHTA, CDR2 FQGTGA. The CDR3 nucleotides are TGTGCCAGCAGCTTAAGGGGCAGTTTCACTGAAGCTTTCTTT. It codes for CASSLRGSFTEAFF.

The chain has TRBV5-1 and TRBJ1-1, with a possible D match to TRBD1 (6 bases). Trimming removed 0 bases at V and 5 bases at J, with 11 bases between. Germline V CDR1 and CDR2: SGHRS, YFSETQ. This CDR3 comprises 14 residues. DNA of the CDR3: TGCGCCAGCAGCTTGGCTACAGGGAGTACTGAAGCTTTCTTT. Its translation is CASSLATGSTEAFF.